These T cell receptor beta chains were read from a single sample in a study of monozygotic twins with inflammatory bowel disease. TCRdb re-called the 5' RACE reads and shows each CDR3 protein once, DNA omitted. The listing contains approximately 330,000 distinct CDR3 sequences. Sample: blood. The receptors come from a human donor with ulcerative colitis or Crohn's disease, or a healthy co-twin of an affected twin (not recorded which). Both conserved end residues are part of each CDR3.

V gene: TRBV7-9; J gene: TRBJ2-1; CDR3 protein: CASSISRDGKQFF
V gene: TRBV2; J gene: TRBJ2-2; CDR3 protein: CASSFTGTVVDTGELFF
V gene: TRBV5-5; J gene: TRBJ1-6; CDR3 protein: CASLGWDRAGSPLHF
V gene: TRBV28; J gene: TRBJ2-7; CDR3 protein: CASSKGGPYEQYF
V gene: TRBV5-1; J gene: TRBJ1-3; CDR3 protein: CASSRSTGGGDRNTIYF
V gene: TRBV15; J gene: TRBJ1-1; CDR3 protein: CATSRAGPTEAFF
V gene: TRBV4-3; J gene: TRBJ2-5; CDR3 protein: CASSPRHRDGETQYF
V gene: TRBV6-6; J gene: TRBJ2-3; CDR3 protein: CASRPPGSTDTQYF
V gene: TRBV20-1; J gene: TRBJ2-3; CDR3 protein: CSARVADTQYF
V gene: TRBV20-1; J gene: TRBJ1-5; CDR3 protein: CSARNPKGGRQPQHF
V gene: TRBV7-9; J gene: TRBJ1-6; CDR3 protein: CASSGGQGGSPLHF
V gene: TRBV5-1; J gene: TRBJ2-3; CDR3 protein: CASSTGSSSGGTDTQYF
V gene: TRBV9; J gene: TRBJ1-1; CDR3 protein: CASSALNTEAFF
V gene: TRBV12-3/TRBV12-4; J gene: TRBJ1-5; CDR3 protein: CASSFGRELARRNQPQHF
V gene: TRBV2; J gene: TRBJ2-7; CDR3 protein: CASDRNRDYEQYF
V gene: TRBV6-1; J gene: TRBJ2-7; CDR3 protein: CASSPLAVSSYEQYF
V gene: TRBV5-1; J gene: TRBJ2-5; CDR3 protein: CASSSGLAGPQETQYF
V gene: TRBV5-1; J gene: TRBJ2-4; CDR3 protein: CASSRGQGDIQYF
V gene: TRBV5-4; J gene: TRBJ2-1; CDR3 protein: CASSKDSPYYNEQFF
V gene: TRBV29-1; J gene: TRBJ2-7; CDR3 protein: CSALGGDISYEQYF
V gene: TRBV11-2; J gene: TRBJ2-1; CDR3 protein: CASRVPRKGDLMKNEQFF
V gene: TRBV5-5; J gene: TRBJ2-7; CDR3 protein: CASSFDRREQYF
V gene: TRBV5-1; J gene: TRBJ1-1; CDR3 protein: CASKGQRQSSEAEAFF
V gene: TRBV20-1; J gene: TRBJ2-7; CDR3 protein: CSARGQSYEQYF
V gene: TRBV27; J gene: TRBJ2-3; CDR3 protein: CASSLLMPSTGPSTDTQYF
V gene: TRBV10-3; J gene: TRBJ2-5; CDR3 protein: CAISGGIQETQHF
V gene: TRBV5-4; J gene: TRBJ1-4; CDR3 protein: CASSFYPRGSKSLDEKLFF
V gene: TRBV5-1; J gene: TRBJ1-3; CDR3 protein: CASSLAVASGNTIYF
V gene: TRBV28; J gene: TRBJ2-1; CDR3 protein: CASSLFGRVVNEQFF
V gene: TRBV19; J gene: TRBJ2-7; CDR3 protein: CASSIGGGTSYEQYF
V gene: TRBV7-2; J gene: TRBJ2-7; CDR3 protein: CASSLGSQKTYEQYF
V gene: TRBV5-1; J gene: TRBJ2-1; CDR3 protein: CASSRSGGSYNEQFF
V gene: TRBV5-1; J gene: TRBJ1-2; CDR3 protein: CASSLVGGYGYTF
V gene: TRBV5-1; J gene: TRBJ2-3; CDR3 protein: CASSFLSGLAGTDTQYF
V gene: TRBV5-1; J gene: TRBJ2-7; CDR3 protein: CASSPAMAKDFPTAYEQYF
V gene: TRBV30; J gene: TRBJ1-1; CDR3 protein: CALRKGSGFRNTEAFF
V gene: TRBV27; J gene: TRBJ2-7; CDR3 protein: CASSLSMTSLVYEQYF
V gene: TRBV10-3; J gene: TRBJ2-5; CDR3 protein: CAISESSWETQYF
V gene: TRBV6-2/TRBV6-3; J gene: TRBJ2-3; CDR3 protein: CASSSLGRGQEDTQYF
V gene: TRBV7-2; J gene: TRBJ1-5; CDR3 protein: CASSLDVLNQPQHF
V gene: TRBV2; J gene: TRBJ1-2; CDR3 protein: CASRGLGQGQGYTF
V gene: TRBV15; J gene: TRBJ2-3; CDR3 protein: CATSRGTQANTDTQYF
V gene: TRBV30; J gene: TRBJ2-1; CDR3 protein: CAWSVVLASNEQFF
V gene: TRBV14; J gene: TRBJ2-3; CDR3 protein: CASSPRELTDTQYF
V gene: TRBV20-1; J gene: TRBJ2-3; CDR3 protein: CSGRLAGPLTDTQYF
V gene: TRBV5-4; J gene: TRBJ2-7; CDR3 protein: CASSADFSEQYF
V gene: TRBV7-9; J gene: TRBJ2-3; CDR3 protein: CASSLASRGSVDTQYF
V gene: TRBV20-1; J gene: TRBJ2-3; CDR3 protein: CSARGLHRGTSTDTQYF
V gene: TRBV20-1; J gene: TRBJ1-1; CDR3 protein: CSAREQGSSTEAFF
V gene: TRBV5-1; J gene: TRBJ2-3; CDR3 protein: CASSLDAGVTDTRYF
V gene: TRBV20-1; J gene: TRBJ1-6; CDR3 protein: CSARDLAGGINSPLHF
V gene: TRBV12-3/TRBV12-4; J gene: TRBJ2-2; CDR3 protein: CASSLQQGWTGELFF